This paragraph covers one TCR beta chain sequence. The sample originates from a study of blood T cell repertoires in COVID-19. Across the study: Sample material is recorded as cDNA or gDNA derived from T cells, B-cell-depleted T cells, or PBMCs.

This study enrolled people aged roughly 18 to 89 from approximately 25 US geographic areas. The J segment lost 2 bases and the V segment lost 5 bases, leaving 9 bases of the junction unmatched. The CDR3 has 15 residues. CDR1 and CDR2 from the germline V gene are SGHTA and FQGNSA. Some clones are missing from TCRdb's copy, which holds only in-frame ones; the method was immunoSEQ multiplex PCR. Among around 200,000 clones, approximately 87% were seen once, and the ten largest hold 3% to 3.5%. The TCR comes from a woman aged 45-59 years in a cohort exposed to, infected with or recovered from COVID-19 (not recorded which). What was sequenced was PBMCs or T cells enriched from blood (not recorded which). The chain has TRBV7-2 and TRBJ2-7, with 7 nucleotides matching TRBD1. The CDR3 region is CASSAQGETTYEQYF. The DNA of the CDR3 is TGTGCCAGCAGCGCTCAGGGGGAAACAACCTACGAGCAGTACTTC.